These 28 T cell receptor beta chains came from one sample sequenced in a study of Tregs in tolerant kidney transplant recipients. Libraries were prepared by immunoSEQ multiplex PCR; TCRdb keeps only in-frame clonotypes and omits some of them. In total, the table holds about 33,000 clones. The specimen was CD8+ T cells from blood, collected before the transplant. These receptors all stem from a human donor who received a combined kidney and bone marrow transplant.

Points on this clone: The CDR3 goes on 3 residues after the read ends, and that part is filled in from the germline J gene. The V gene is TRBV7-9, the J gene TRBJ2-1; 8 bases map to TRBD2. J was trimmed by 7 bases and V by 3 bases; bases with no gene match: 2. CDR3 length: 13 residues. Per germline, CDR1 SEHNR and CDR2 FQNEAQ (reference sequence). Incomplete CDR3 DNA: TGTGCCAGCAGCTTGACTAGCGCGAATGAG. Protein sequence: CASSLTSANE. The whole CDR3 region reads CASSLTSANEQFF.

A remark on this clone: The sequence runs out 3 residues before the end of the CDR3; the remainder is reconstructed from the germline J gene. The V gene is TRBV2, the J gene TRBJ1-3; weak D call: TRBD1 (6 bases). V lost 2 bases and J lost 0, with 8 bases in between. The germline CDR1 and CDR2 sequences are SNHLY and FYNNEI. There are 15 residues in the CDR3. The CDR3 bases that were read are TGTGCCAGCAGTGAAACAGGGTTCTCTGGAAACACC. Translated, it gives CASSETGFSGNT. In full, the CDR3 reads CASSETGFSGNTIYF.

In the case of this clone: The read comes to an end 3 residues before the CDR3 does, leaving the germline J gene to fill in the end. This chain joins TRBV7-9 and TRBJ2-7; a possible D gene is TRBD1 (6 bases). The CDR3 consists of 15 residues. Per germline, CDR1 SEHNR and CDR2 FQNEAQ (reference sequence). V was cut by 4 bases and J by 3 bases, with 16 bases left in between. The covered CDR3 bases are TGTGCCAGCAGCTCAGAAGGACAGCTTCACTACGAG. Translating gives CASSSEGQLHYE. The CDR3 in full is CASSSEGQLHYEQYF. The whole variable domain, remainder taken from reference TRBV7-9 and TRBJ2-7, is DTGVSQNPRHKITKRGQNVTFRCDPISEHNRLYWYRQTLGQGPEFLTYFQNEAQLEKSRLLSDRFSAERPKGSFSTLEIQRTEQGDSAMYLCASSSEGQLHYEQYFGPGTRLTVT.

Concerning this clone itself: Read coverage stops 3 residues before the CDR3 terminus; the germline J gene supplies the remainder. The rearrangement joins TRBV29-1 to TRBJ1-2, with D possibly matching TRBD1 (5 bases). Looked up from germline, CDR1 is SQVTM and CDR2 is ANQGSEA. V lost 6 bases, J lost 6 bases, and 11 bases lay in between. The CDR3 runs to 11 residues. Partial CDR3 DNA: TGCAGCGTCAGGGATACCAATGGC. It encodes CSVRDTNG. The full CDR3 protein is CSVRDTNGYTF.

A remark on this clone: The read ends 3 residues before the CDR3 terminus; that terminus is restored from the germline J gene. The chain employs TRBV2 and TRBJ2-7, with a tentative D call TRBD1 (5 bases). The V end lost 2 bases, the J end lost 2 bases, and 10 bases lay between the germline ends. This CDR3 is built from 14 residues. Germline loops: CDR1 SNHLY, CDR2 FYNNEI. The covered CDR3 bases are TGTGCCAGCAGTGAAAGCAGGGCCCCCTACGAG. Residues: CASSESRAPYE. The whole CDR3 is CASSESRAPYEQYF. Full variable domain (remainder filled in from reference TRBV2 and TRBJ2-7): EPEVTQTPSHQVTQMGQEVILRCVPISNHLYFYWYRQILGQKVEFLVSFYNNEISEKSEIFDDQFSVERPDGSNFTLKIRSTKLEDSAMYFCASSESRAPYEQYFGPGTRLTVT.

The covered CDR3 bases are TGTGCCAGCCGTGGGACAGATCCATTC. This translates into CASRGTDPF. The whole CDR3 reads CASRGTDPFAFF. The chain is built from TRBV2 and TRBJ1-1, with 7 bases lining up with TRBD1. The CDR3 is cut off 3 residues early in the read; its end comes from the germline J gene. Germline assignment: CDR1 SNHLY and CDR2 FYNNEI. This CDR3 comprises 12 residues.

Details on this clone: Read sequence stops 3 residues before the CDR3 end, and the germline J gene provides the missing end. V gene TRBV11-2 combines with J gene TRBJ2-3; 11 nucleotides align to TRBD2. The CDR3 is made up of 14 amino acids. Germline loops: CDR1 SGHAT, CDR2 FQNNGV. This chain's CDR3 is CASSLTSGGGAQYF. The sequenced CDR3 bases are TGTGCCAGCAGCTTAACTAGCGGGGGAGGAGCG.

Concerning this clone itself: The read comes to an end 3 residues before the CDR3 does, leaving the germline J gene to fill in the end. The sample contains more than one DNA sequence encoding this CDR3. The rearrangement joins TRBV5-6 to TRBJ1-2, with TRBD1 identical over 8 bases. Trimming removed 4 bases from V and 4 bases from J; junction bases left unmatched: 6. The CDR3 contains 14 residues. Germline V gene sequence: CDR1 SGHDT, CDR2 YYEEEE. CDR3 protein: CASSQGQAVYGYTF. The DNA read from the CDR3 is TGTGCCAGCAGCCAGGGACAGGCGGTCTATGGC.

As concerns this clone: The CDR3 end falls 3 residues outside the read, so it is completed with the germline J gene. The rearrangement joins TRBV7-9 to TRBJ2-1; D is perhaps TRBD2 (5 bases). V shed 5 bases and J shed 6 bases, with 17 bases lying between them. CDR1 and CDR2 (germline): SEHNR, FQNEAQ (reference sequence). This CDR3 has 15 amino acids. The sequenced CDR3 bases are TGTGCCAGCAGCCTCTCGGCGGGCTTTACCAATGAG. Protein: CASSLSAGFTNE. The full CDR3 protein reads CASSLSAGFTNEQFF. Based on the CDR3 plus reference TRBV7-9 and TRBJ2-1, the full variable domain is DTGVSQNPRHKITKRGQNVTFRCDPISEHNRLYWYRQTLGQGPEFLTYFQNEAQLEKSRLLSDRFSAERPKGSFSTLEIQRTEQGDSAMYLCASSLSAGFTNEQFFGPGTRLTVL.

About this clone itself: The read terminates 3 residues before the CDR3 end, so the remaining end is supplied by the germline J gene. The chain links TRBV14 to TRBJ2-7, with D possibly matching TRBD1 (6 bases). V shed 2 bases and J shed 2 bases, with 10 bases lying between them. Germline assignment: CDR1 SGHDN and CDR2 FVKESK. The CDR3 contains 14 residues. Here the CDR3 reads CASSQLGAPYEQYF. CDR3 DNA (partial): TGTGCCAGCAGCCAACTGGGGGCCCCCTACGAG.

To note about this clone: The read halts 3 residues ahead of the CDR3 end, with the missing end drawn from the germline J gene. The rearrangement joins TRBV6-2 or TRBV6-3 to TRBJ2-5, with a weak D call TRBD2 (5 bases). Germline CDR1 MNHEY, CDR2 SVGEGT. This CDR3 is built from 12 residues. The covered CDR3 bases are TGTGCCAGCATCGACGGAGGCGGCACC. It codes for CASIDGGGT. The entire CDR3 sequence reads CASIDGGGTQYF.

About this clone itself: Read data end 3 residues before the CDR3 end; the end is taken from the germline J gene. The rearrangement joins TRBV18 to TRBJ2-7, with a weak D call TRBD1 (5 bases). The V gene lost 4 bases and the J gene lost 3 bases, with 16 bases spanning the gap. CDR1 is KGHSH and CDR2 is LQKENI in the germline V gene. This CDR3 comprises 15 residues. CDR3 DNA (partial): TGTGCCAGCTCACTCCGACAGCCTGAGAGCTACGAG. Protein: CASSLRQPESYE. The whole CDR3 reads CASSLRQPESYEQYF.

Note on this clone: The CDR3 extends 3 residues past the end of the read, so its final part is completed from the germline J gene. The genes are TRBV18 and TRBJ2-1; 10 positions match TRBD1. J gave up 4 bases and V 3 bases, and 3 bases lay outside the gene matches. This CDR3 comprises 15 residues. Germline CDR1 is KGHSH and CDR2 is LQKENI. The CDR3: CASSPRGQGYNEQFF. CDR3 bases read: TGTGCCAGCTCACCGAGGGGACAGGGGTACAATGAG.

Details on this clone: The read finishes 3 residues shy of the CDR3 end, and the germline J gene is used to complete it. This rearrangement joins TRBV19 to TRBJ1-1, with D possibly matching TRBD1 (5 bases). V was trimmed by 3 bases and J by 3 bases, leaving 11 bases between them. Germline V gene data show CDR1 as LNHDA and CDR2 as SQIVND (reference sequence). The CDR3 spans 14 residues. The CDR3 reads CASSMGGGYTEAFF. The part of the CDR3 DNA that was read is TGTGCCAGTAGTATGGGGGGGGGTTACACTGAA.

Details on this clone: The read comes to an end 3 residues before the CDR3 does, leaving the germline J gene to fill in the end. The rearrangement links TRBV19 to TRBJ2-1; 9 bases match TRBD2. CDR1 is LNHDA and CDR2 is SQIVND in the germline V gene (reference sequence). V lost 7 bases and J lost 6; bases outside the gene matches: 13. There are 16 residues in the CDR3. The CDR3: CASTDIAGVAGNEQFF. The DNA read from the CDR3 is TGTGCCAGTACCGACATAGCGGGAGTGGCTGGCAATGAG.

About this clone itself: The read halts 3 residues ahead of the CDR3 end, with the missing end drawn from the germline J gene. The chain links TRBV23-1 to TRBJ1-5, with TRBD1 matching 7 bases. TRBV23-1 belongs to the ORF category, with a function that is uncertain. The CDR3 has 17 amino acids. The ends lost 3 bases at V and 2 bases at J; junction bases unmatched: 10. The DNA read from the CDR3 is TGCGCCAGCAGTCACAGAGACAGGGAATCTCGCAATCAGCCC. It yields the protein CASSHRDRESRNQP. The whole CDR3 protein reads CASSHRDRESRNQPQHF.

As concerns this clone: The missing CDR3 end, 3 residues past where the read stops, is filled in from the germline J gene. V and J are TRBV7-6 and TRBJ2-3; TRBD1 agrees at 7 bases. Germline V gene data show CDR1 as SGHVS and CDR2 as FNYEAQ. V gave up 5 bases and J gave up 6 bases; unmatched junction bases: 14. This CDR3 spans 16 amino acids. The CDR3 bases that were read are TGTGCCAGCAGCAAAGGGACAGCGGAGTCAGCGGATACG. Translated: CASSKGTAESADT. The entire CDR3 sequence reads CASSKGTAESADTQYF.

Concerning this clone: The read is 3 residues too short to cover the CDR3 end, so that end is filled in from the germline J gene. The V gene is TRBV30, the J gene TRBJ2-2, with 8 bases matching TRBD1. The CDR3 extends over 13 amino acids. Germline V gene sequence: CDR1 GTSNPN, CDR2 SVGIG (reference sequence). With 7 bases clipped from V and 4 bases from J, the junction kept 5 bases outside the gene matches. The CDR3 region is CALDRVGTGELFF. The sequenced CDR3 bases are TGTGCCTTGGACAGGGTAGGCACCGGGGAG.

As concerns this clone: The CDR3 is cut off 3 residues early in the read; its end comes from the germline J gene. The chain carries TRBV5-6 and TRBJ1-4; D is possibly TRBD1 (5 bases). Germline CDR1 reads SGHDT; CDR2 reads YYEEEE. The ends were cut back, 5 bases at V and 4 bases at J, with 15 bases in the middle. The CDR3 runs 15 residues. Partial CDR3 DNA: TGTGCCAGCAGACTAAAAGGGGACTTTAATGAAAAA. Protein sequence: CASRLKGDFNEK. The whole CDR3 reads CASRLKGDFNEKLFF. The full variable domain, completed using reference TRBV5-6 and TRBJ1-4, is DAGVTQSPTHLIKTRGQQVTLRCSPKSGHDTVSWYQQALGQGPQFIFQYYEEEERQRGNFPDRFSGHQFPNYSSELNVNALLLGDSALYLCASRLKGDFNEKLFFGSGTQLSVL.

Remarks on this clone: Read sequence stops 3 residues before the CDR3 end, and the germline J gene provides the missing end. The V call is TRBV20-1, the J call TRBJ2-1; possibly TRBD2 for D (7 bases). The CDR3 is made up of 15 amino acids. CDR1 is DFQATT and CDR2 is SNEGSKA in the germline V gene (reference sequence). Trimming removed 7 bases from V and 8 bases from J, with 24 bases in between. The covered CDR3 bases are TGCAGTGAGGGGGGGACTCTGCTAAGCCACGATGAG. Translation gives CSEGGTLLSHDE. The whole CDR3 protein is CSEGGTLLSHDEQFF.

As to this clone: The read falls 3 residues short of the CDR3 end, and the missing part is taken from the germline J gene. The chain uses TRBV29-1 and TRBJ2-3; D is ambiguous. CDR3 length: 12 residues. Germline loops: CDR1 SQVTM, CDR2 ANQGSEA. The ends were cut back, 6 bases at V and 2 bases at J, with 9 bases in the middle. CDR3 in amino acids: CSVPSLTDTQYF. The sequenced part of the CDR3 DNA is TGCAGCGTCCCGTCCCTCACAGATACG.

In regard to this clone: Sequencing ends 3 residues short of the CDR3 end; the germline J gene provides the rest. V and J are TRBV6-2 or TRBV6-3 and TRBJ1-2; 9 bases line up with TRBD1. The length of the CDR3 is 15 residues. In germline, CDR1 is MNHEY, CDR2 SVGEGT. J gave up 4 bases and V 4 bases, and 7 bases lay outside the gene matches. Here the CDR3 reads CASSFGTGRIYGYTF. The CDR3 bases that were read are TGTGCCAGCAGTTTCGGGACAGGGCGGATCTATGGC.

In regard to this clone: Sequencing ends 3 residues short of the CDR3 end; the germline J gene provides the rest. The chain has TRBV7-2 and TRBJ2-1, with D tentatively TRBD1 (5 bases). This CDR3 comprises 14 residues. V was trimmed by 5 bases and J by 8 bases, leaving 16 bases between them. CDR1 is SGHTA and CDR2 is FQGNSA in the germline V gene. CDR3 residues: CASSATGLVHEQFF. CDR3 DNA (partial): TGTGCCAGCAGCGCCACAGGTCTCGTTCATGAG.

On this clone: The read gets to within 3 residues of the CDR3 end, and the germline J gene fills in the rest. The chain carries TRBV20-1 and TRBJ2-7; TRBD1 or TRBD2 may be the D gene (5 bases each). Germline V lookup: CDR1 DFQATT, CDR2 SNEGSKA (reference sequence). The CDR3 is 16 amino acids. V was clipped by 6 bases and J by 1 base, with 22 bases between them. CDR3 region: CSATFTPPEGSYEQYF. The DNA read from the CDR3 is TGCAGTGCAACCTTCACCCCTCCCGAGGGGTCCTACGAG.

As concerns this clone: Coverage ceases 3 residues before the CDR3 finishes, and the germline J gene fills in the end. The chain uses TRBV7-6 and TRBJ2-3, with unresolved D. V lost 0 bases to trimming and J lost 1 base, with 11 bases between them. This CDR3 has 16 amino acids. CDR1 is SGHVS, CDR2 FNYEAQ, per germline. The covered CDR3 bases are TGTGCCAGCAGCTTAGCAGGCGGTGTTGGCACAGATACG. Translated, it gives CASSLAGGVGTDT. The whole CDR3 protein reads CASSLAGGVGTDTQYF.

For this clone: The read falls 3 residues short of the CDR3 end, and the missing part is taken from the germline J gene. The chain links TRBV5-6 to TRBJ2-7; 7 bases are a match to TRBD1. Germline CDR1 SGHDT, CDR2 YYEEEE. J lost 3 bases, V lost 4 bases, and 4 bases had no gene match. There are 13 residues in the CDR3. The CDR3: CASSRDSNYEQYF. The DNA read from the CDR3 is TGTGCCAGCAGCCGGGACAGTAACTACGAG.

With regard to this clone: With the read ending 3 residues before the CDR3 end, the germline J gene is used to fill in that end. The chain has TRBV7-2 and TRBJ2-1; a weak D match, TRBD2 (6 bases). Germline CDR1 and CDR2: SGHTA and FQGNSA. V shed 5 bases and J shed 8 bases, with 16 bases lying between them. The CDR3 is 14 residues long. The part of the CDR3 DNA that was read is TGTGCCAGCAGCCCCCGAGTCCCGGGGGATGAG. It is translated as CASSPRVPGDE. The CDR3 in full is CASSPRVPGDEQFF.

Regarding this clone: Read data end 3 residues before the CDR3 end; the end is taken from the germline J gene. This chain joins TRBV2 and TRBJ1-5; D unresolved. The germline V gene has CDR1 SNHLY and CDR2 FYNNEI. The CDR3 covers 14 residues. The part of the CDR3 DNA that was read is TGTGCCAGCAGTCCCCCCGCGGGTTCACCACCC. This gives the protein CASSPPAGSPP. The CDR3 in its entirety is CASSPPAGSPPQHF.